Each of the 9 T cell receptor beta chains below was sequenced from the same sample in a study of blood T cell repertoires in COVID-19. Generated by immunoSEQ multiplex PCR, the TCRdb table keeps only in-frame clones and is missing some. The sample records approximately 200,000 clones, 88% being singletons. Sequenced: peripheral blood. Receptors were obtained from a woman aged 30 to 39 with acute or convalescent COVID-19.

This clone was seen just once. The chain is built from TRBV13 and TRBJ2-5; TRBD2 is a possible D gene (6 bases). Trimming took off 3 bases at V and 0 bases at J, with 14 bases between the two ends. Germline V gene data show CDR1 as PRHDT and CDR2 as FYEKMQ (reference sequence). There are 16 residues in the CDR3. The DNA of the CDR3 is TGTGCCAGCAGCTTGATGAGCCGGGACTACCAAGAGACCCAGTACTTC. This codes for CASSLMSRDYQETQYF.

This sequence joins TRBV5-4 and TRBJ1-6; TRBD1 is a possible D gene (5 bases). CDR1 SGHNT and CDR2 YYREEE come from the germline V gene (reference sequence). The CDR3 has 16 residues. V was pared by 0 bases and J by 5 bases, with 12 bases between. As DNA, the CDR3 is TGTGCCAGCAGCTTGGGGCAGGGCGGCAATAATTCACCCCTCCACTTT. Its translation is CASSLGQGGNNSPLHF.

This sequence joins TRBV3-1 (or the pseudogene TRBV3-2) and TRBJ2-1; D is perhaps TRBD1 (5 bases). Deletions cut 2 bases from V and 8 bases from J, with 19 bases between. CDR3 length equals 16 residues. Germline lookup yields CDR1 LGHDT and CDR2 YNNKEL (reference sequence). The CDR3 sequence: CASSQPFLQENHEQFF. The DNA of the CDR3 is TGTGCCAGCAGCCAACCCTTCTTACAGGAGAACCATGAGCAGTTCTTC.

The chain links TRBV28 to TRBJ1-2; a weak D match, TRBD1 (5 bases). CDR1 and CDR2 from the germline V gene are MDHEN and SYDVKM. The ends were cut back, 8 bases at V and 0 bases at J, with 10 bases in the middle. The CDR3 runs to 13 residues. CDR3 coding DNA: TGTGCCAGCCGCAGGGATGCTAACTATGGCTACACCTTC. This encodes CASRRDANYGYTF.

The rearrangement joins TRBV6-5 to TRBJ2-4; 8 bases align to TRBD1. From germline, CDR1 is MNHEY and CDR2 SVGAGI. The CDR3 is 14 residues long. J was trimmed by 9 bases and V by 2 bases; bases with no gene match: 6. The CDR3 region is CASSYPGQGGIQYF. CDR3 DNA sequence: TGTGCCAGCAGTTACCCCGGACAGGGTGGCATTCAGTACTTC.

V and J are TRBV20-1 and TRBJ2-3, with D hard to call. V was shortened by 3 bases and J by 2 bases, with 6 bases between the two germline ends. This CDR3 contains 12 residues. Germline CDR1 reads DFQATT; CDR2 reads SNEGSKA (reference sequence). The DNA of the CDR3 is TGCAGTGCTAGTTCTACCACAGATACGCAGTATTTT. It is translated as CSASSTTDTQYF.

V and J are TRBV2 and TRBJ1-1, with unresolved D. CDR1 is SNHLY, CDR2 FYNNEI, per germline. The CDR3 extends over 14 amino acids. V was pared by 3 bases and J by 0 bases, with 8 bases between. The CDR3 coding sequence is TGTGCCAGCAGTGATCGCAGTCTGAACACTGAAGCTTTCTTT. Translated: CASSDRSLNTEAFF.

DNA of the CDR3: TGCAGCGTTGGGTGGGGGCGAAATGAAAAACTGTTTTTT. It is translated as CSVGWGRNEKLFF. The chain combines TRBV29-1 with TRBJ1-4, with D perhaps matching TRBD1 (6 bases). This CDR3 region has 13 residues. Germline CDR1 is SQVTM and CDR2 is ANQGSEA. The V and J ends lost 4 bases and 5 bases respectively, with 11 bases between them.

The rearrangement joins TRBV5-1 to TRBJ2-1; no clear D. Germline V gives CDR1 SGHRS, CDR2 YFSETQ. V lost 0 bases and J 4 bases, leaving 5 bases between the germline ends. The CDR3 sequence is 13 residues long. CDR3 nucleotides: TGCGCCAGCAGCTTGGGGGCTTACAATGAGCAGTTCTTC. As protein: CASSLGAYNEQFF. Filled out from reference TRBV5-1 and TRBJ2-1, the complete variable domain reads KAGVTQTPRYLIKTRGQQVTLSCSPISGHRSVSWYQQTPGQGLQFLFEYFSETQRNKGNFPGRFSGRQFSNSRSEMNVSTLELGDSALYLCASSLGAYNEQFFGPGTRLTVL.